This section outlines one T cell receptor (beta chain) sequence together with its context. Its antigen is unknown. Nothing much larger sits one base from this clone, and base qualities are not available. The CDR3 regions of human TCRbeta chains were analyzed by immunosequencing. Regarding the original processing steps: TCRs in the repertoires were compared against a reference library of SARS-CoV-2-specific TCRs that had been generated with the MIRA antigen-specificity platform. Breadth was defined as the fraction of unique TCRs that were SARS-CoV-2-associated, and depth was defined as the fraction of total T cells that were SARS-CoV-2-associated. Using the MIRA data, each spike-specific TCR was mapped to the spike region that the TCR reacts to and placed in a CD4 or CD8 class. Log10-transformed breadth and depth values were compared by one-way ANOVA with Sidak's multiple comparisons tests. TCRdb mirrors the immuneACCESS table, restricted to in-frame sequences. Some clones are absent from its copies; in checked studies, under half trace to an unresolved V gene, and the reason for the others is unknown. V, J and clone size are taken as reported in that table, and D and trimming were inferred from the DNA itself. Here the sample has more than 250,000 clones; 85% to 95% occur a single time. Of the sample, around 0.57% is held by the ten largest clones.

V ends up 4 bases short and J 7 bases short, with an unmatched junction base count of 12. From cysteine to phenylalanine, the CDR3 is 16 amino acids long. The read is trimmed to its CDR3 DNA, 48 bases read in frame from base 1. CDR1 and CDR2 (LGHDT, YNNKEL) derive from the germline V gene (reference sequence). The data are from a study of T cell responses to AZD1222 COVID-19 vaccine (dated by TCRdb to the early 2020s). For context, the study as a whole: AZD1222 recipients with second doses at about 4 weeks or about 12 weeks were pooled, because spike-specific TCR depth and breadth did not differ between schedules. TCR sequencing covered fewer than 250 trial participants: 200 to 210 given two doses of AZD1222 and around 26 given two doses of MenACWY control vaccine. Enrollment into the trials was organized by age into subgroups of 18-55, 56-69 and 70-plus years, and those subgroups contained approximately 150, 30 and 60 TCR-sequenced participants, respectively. Broader findings and caveats from the paper: After two AZD1222 doses, spike-specific TCR breadth and depth were significantly higher than at day 0 and than in MenACWY recipients. The vaccine-associated CD4 TCRs covered the entire spike protein, and the dominant responses fell in regions 160-218 and 743-854. Epitopes outside the regions mutated in the B.1.351 and B.1.1.7 variants were reportedly recognized by nearly half of the unique spike-specific TCRs. In the small 56-69-year group, the increase in depth fell short of significance, most likely because of low power. Most participants were white British and females outnumbered males, and the authors suggested that clonal diversity may have been underestimated. Conclusions about previously exposed vaccinees were limited because only a handful of AZD1222 recipients were SARS-CoV-2 seropositive at baseline. Because no day 14 peak-response samples were available, the repertoires could be characterized only after the peak T cell response.

This specimen's time point label, interpreted: baseline before first vaccination. The vaccinee samples were drawn from two UK trials, COV001 and COV002, one of which was a single-blind randomized controlled phase 2/3 trial testing AZD1222 (ChAdOx1 nCoV-19) in healthy adults. Trial participant PBMC samples were collected at day 0 and day 28 after the second dose for TCRbeta chain sequencing. The sample in question was peripheral blood, obtained on day 0 of AZD1222 vaccination. The chain is made from TRBV3-1 (or the pseudogene TRBV3-2) and TRBJ2-1; 8 junctional bases match TRBD2. This clonotype originated in an adult in good health. The DNA sequence follows: TGTGCCAGCAGCCCCCAAGGGGTAGCGGGGAGAAATGAGCAGTTCTTC. Translated, this is CASSPQGVAGRNEQFF.